A single sample gave rise to the 10 T cell receptor beta chains below, sequenced in a study of blood T cell repertoires in COVID-19. TCRdb's copy holds only in-frame clones and misses some; the assay was immunoSEQ multiplex PCR. The sample lists a few hundred thousand clones, 88% occurring once. Sequenced input: PBMCs or T cells enriched from blood (not recorded which). These receptor sequences come from a woman aged 30 to 39 who had recovered from COVID-19.

This clone was observed a handful of times. V is TRBV4-1 and J is TRBJ2-7; D ambiguous. From germline, CDR1 is MGHRA and CDR2 YSYEKL. CDR3 size: 15 residues. The ends were cut back, 0 bases at V and 0 bases at J, with 9 bases in the middle. The CDR3 DNA is TGCGCCAGCAGCCAAGAGCGGAATCCCTCCTACGAGCAGTACTTC. Translated: CASSQERNPSYEQYF.

The gene calls are TRBV2 and TRBJ2-5; D may be TRBD1 (5 bases). The CDR3 sequence is 13 residues long. The germline CDR1 and CDR2 sequences are SNHLY and FYNNEI. Trimming shortened V by 4 bases and J by 3 bases, and 9 bases separated the two germline ends. CDR3: CASSAGKKETQYF. CDR3 nucleotides: TGTGCCAGCAGTGCAGGGAAAAAAGAGACCCAGTACTTC.

This clone was seen a few times. The rearrangement links TRBV5-1 to TRBJ1-2; unclear D gene. This CDR3 has 13 residues. V lost 0 bases, J lost 8 bases, and 11 bases lay in between. Germline V CDR1 and CDR2: SGHRS, YFSETQ. The CDR3: CASSLALYQGYTF. As DNA, the CDR3 is TGCGCCAGCAGCTTGGCCCTTTATCAGGGCTACACCTTC.

The CDR3 nucleotides read TGTGCCAGCAGTCTAAACCTTCTCTCTGGAAACACCATATATTTT. Protein: CASSLNLLSGNTIYF. V is TRBV28 and J is TRBJ1-3, with D uncertain. The V gene lost 5 bases and the J gene lost 0 bases, with 11 bases spanning the gap. CDR1 and CDR2 from the germline V gene are MDHEN and SYDVKM. The CDR3 contains 15 residues.

V is TRBV9 and J is TRBJ2-3; TRBD2 matches 10 bases. This CDR3 is built from 16 residues. The V gene's germline CDR1 is SGDLS and CDR2 YYNGEE. With 0 bases clipped from V and 1 base from J, the junction kept 2 bases outside the gene matches. The CDR3 region is CASSVAGLAGTDTQYF. The DNA of the CDR3 is TGTGCCAGCAGCGTAGCTGGACTAGCGGGCACAGATACGCAGTATTTT.

The chain uses TRBV7-2 and TRBJ1-2, with 9 bases identical to TRBD1. CDR3 size: 14 residues. The V segment lost 5 bases and the J segment 4 bases; nucleotides outside the gene matches: 5. Germline loops: CDR1 SGHTA, CDR2 FQGNSA. CDR3 in DNA: TGTGCCAGCAGCGGTGACAGGGGGGGCTATGGCTACACCTTC. It codes for CASSGDRGGYGYTF.

The V gene is TRBV9, the J gene TRBJ2-7; possible D gene TRBD1, 6 bases. The germline V gene encodes CDR1 SGDLS and CDR2 YYNGEE. V was trimmed by 3 bases and J by 3 bases, leaving 19 bases between them. The CDR3 contains 16 residues. For the CDR3, the DNA is TGTGCCAGCAGCGAAAGCAGGGAATCGGGACACTACGAGCAGTACTTC. Residues: CASSESRESGHYEQYF.

The chain has TRBV11-2 and TRBJ1-2, with D perhaps matching TRBD1 (5 bases). The CDR3 spans 13 residues. Germline CDR1 reads SGHAT; CDR2 reads FQNNGV. Trimming left V 4 bases short and J 8 bases short, with 14 bases between. The CDR3 reads CASSSATVRGYTF. CDR3 nucleotides: TGTGCCAGCAGCTCAGCGACAGTTAGAGGCTACACCTTC.

The chain's CDR3 is CASSSGSPNYGYTF. CDR3 nucleotides: TGTGCCAGCAGCTCAGGTTCTCCTAACTATGGCTACACCTTC. V and J are TRBV7-2 and TRBJ1-2; D gene unclear. The CDR3 has 14 amino acids. Germline values: CDR1 SGHTA, CDR2 FQGNSA. The ends were cut back, 4 bases at V and 0 bases at J, with 9 bases in the middle.

The chain employs TRBV13 and TRBJ2-2; 7 nucleotides line up with TRBD2. CDR1 is PRHDT and CDR2 is FYEKMQ in the germline V gene (reference sequence). This CDR3 spans 14 amino acids. The junction had 4 bases not matched to a gene; V was cut back by 3 bases and J by 6 bases. Written as DNA, the CDR3 is TGTGCCAGCAGCTTCGCAGGGAGGGCCGGGGAGCTGTTTTTT. It encodes CASSFAGRAGELFF. Full variable domain (outside the CDR3, taken from reference TRBV13 and TRBJ2-2): AAGVIQSPRHLIKEKRETATLKCYPIPRHDTVYWYQQGPGQDPQFLISFYEKMQSDKGSIPDRFSAQQFSDYHSELNMSSLELGDSALYFCASSFAGRAGELFFGEGSRLTVL.